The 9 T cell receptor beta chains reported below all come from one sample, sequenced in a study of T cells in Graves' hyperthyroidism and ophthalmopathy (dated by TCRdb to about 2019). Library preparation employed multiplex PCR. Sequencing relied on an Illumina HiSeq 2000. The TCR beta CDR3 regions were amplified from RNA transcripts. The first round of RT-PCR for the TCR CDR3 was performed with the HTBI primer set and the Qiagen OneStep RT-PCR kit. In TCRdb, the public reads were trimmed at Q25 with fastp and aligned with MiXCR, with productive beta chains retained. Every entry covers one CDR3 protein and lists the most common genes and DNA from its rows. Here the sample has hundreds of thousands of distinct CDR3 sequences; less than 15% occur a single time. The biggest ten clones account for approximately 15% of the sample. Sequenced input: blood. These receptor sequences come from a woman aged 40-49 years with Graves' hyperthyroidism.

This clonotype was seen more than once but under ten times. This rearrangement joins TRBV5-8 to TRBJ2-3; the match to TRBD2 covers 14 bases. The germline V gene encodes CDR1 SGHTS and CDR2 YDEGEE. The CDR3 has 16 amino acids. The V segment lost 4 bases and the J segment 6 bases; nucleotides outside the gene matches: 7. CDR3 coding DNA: TGTGCCAGCAGCCCCCGACTAGCGGGAGGGCCGGATACGCAGTATTTT. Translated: CASSPRLAGGPDTQYF.

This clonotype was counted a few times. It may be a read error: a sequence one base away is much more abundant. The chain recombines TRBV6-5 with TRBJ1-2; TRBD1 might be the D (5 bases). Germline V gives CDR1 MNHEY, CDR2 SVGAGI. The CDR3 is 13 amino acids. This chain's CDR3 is CVSSSPGRRSYTF. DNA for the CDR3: TGTGTCAGCAGTTCTCCGGGACGACGTAGCTACACCTTC.

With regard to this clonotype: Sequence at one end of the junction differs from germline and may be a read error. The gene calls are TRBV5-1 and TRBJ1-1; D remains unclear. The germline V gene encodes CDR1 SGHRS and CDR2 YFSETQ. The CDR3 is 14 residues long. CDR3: CASSLVASDTEAFF. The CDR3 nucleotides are TGTGCCAGCAGCTTGGTTGCGTCGGACACTGAAGCTTTCTTT.

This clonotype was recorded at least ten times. Here the CDR3 reads CASSEGGGGGVSSYEQYF. CDR3 nucleotide sequence: TGTGCCAGCAGTGAAGGGGGGGGAGGCGGAGTTAGCTCCTACGAGCAGTACTTC. The J gene is TRBJ2-7, the V gene TRBV2, with TRBD2 identical over 7 bases. The junction had 12 bases not matched to a gene; V was cut back by 1 base and J by 0 bases. Germline CDR1 SNHLY, CDR2 FYNNEI. The CDR3 has 18 residues.

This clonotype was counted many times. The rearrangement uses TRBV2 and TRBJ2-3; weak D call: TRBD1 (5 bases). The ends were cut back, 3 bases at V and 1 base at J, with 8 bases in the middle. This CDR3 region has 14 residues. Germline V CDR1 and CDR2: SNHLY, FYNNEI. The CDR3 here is CASSEQGRTDTQYF. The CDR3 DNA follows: TGTGCCAGCAGTGAGCAGGGCCGCACAGATACGCAGTATTTT.

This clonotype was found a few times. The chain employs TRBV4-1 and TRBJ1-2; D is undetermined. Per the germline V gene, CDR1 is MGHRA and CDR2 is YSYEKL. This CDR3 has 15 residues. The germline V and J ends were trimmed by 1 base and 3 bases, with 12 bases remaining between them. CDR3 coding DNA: TGCGCCAGCAGCCAAGTGAGAAGCGTGGACTATGGCTACACCTTC. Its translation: CASSQVRSVDYGYTF.

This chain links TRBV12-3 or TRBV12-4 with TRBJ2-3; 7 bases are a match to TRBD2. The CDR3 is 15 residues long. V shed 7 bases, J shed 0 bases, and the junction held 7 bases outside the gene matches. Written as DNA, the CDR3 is TGTGCCAGCAATCCGAGCGGGGATAGCACAGATACGCAGTATTTT. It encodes CASNPSGDSTDTQYF.

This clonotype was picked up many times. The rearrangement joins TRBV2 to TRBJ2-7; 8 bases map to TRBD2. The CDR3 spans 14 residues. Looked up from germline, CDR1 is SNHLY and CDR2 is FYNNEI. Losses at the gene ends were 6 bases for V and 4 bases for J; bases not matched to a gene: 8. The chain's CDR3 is CASRGAGEWYEQYF. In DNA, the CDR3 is TGTGCCAGCAGGGGAGCGGGAGAGTGGTACGAGCAGTACTTC.

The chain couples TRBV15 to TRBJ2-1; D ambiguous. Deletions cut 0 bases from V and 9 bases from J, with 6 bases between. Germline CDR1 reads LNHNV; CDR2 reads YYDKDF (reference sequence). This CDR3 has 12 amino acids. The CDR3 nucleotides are TGTGCCACCAGCAGAGAAGCCCCTGAGCAGTTCTTC. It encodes CATSREAPEQFF.